The 26 T cell receptor beta chains listed next were all sequenced from one sample in a study of identical twins. One entry per CDR3 protein results from TCRdb running MiXCR on the 5' RACE reads. The table lists about 530,000 distinct CDR3 sequences, under 25% of them singletons. A further study also used this sample, focusing on yellow fever vaccine responses in identical twins.

Sequenced sample: CD4+ T cells sorted from blood. These receptors originate from a woman under 30 in good health.

The chain links TRBV5-1 to TRBJ2-1, with TRBD2 identical over 11 bases. The CDR3 extends over 17 amino acids. V gave up 0 bases and J gave up 7 bases; unmatched junction bases: 9. Germline CDR1 is SGHRS and CDR2 is YFSETQ. CDR3 in amino acids: CASSLALVAGGRNEQFF. The CDR3 nucleotides are TGCGCCAGCAGCTTGGCCTTGGTAGCGGGAGGGAGGAATGAGCAGTTCTTC.

The rearrangement links TRBV24-1 to TRBJ2-3; D may be TRBD2 (5 bases). This CDR3 contains 13 residues. V lost 2 bases and J 8 bases, leaving 10 bases between the germline ends. Germline V lookup: CDR1 KGHDR, CDR2 SFDVKD. CDR3 sequence: CATSDYDYATQYF. The CDR3 nucleotides read TGTGCCACCAGTGATTATGACTATGCTACGCAGTATTTT.

This clonotype occurred a few times. The CDR3 DNA is TGCGCCAGCAGCTTGGCCCCAACAGGAGGGCCTGGCGAGCAGTACTTC. It yields the protein CASSLAPTGGPGEQYF. This chain links TRBV5-1 with TRBJ2-7; D might be TRBD2 (6 bases). The V end lost 0 bases, the J end lost 6 bases, and 19 bases lay between the germline ends. Per the germline V gene, CDR1 is SGHRS and CDR2 is YFSETQ. The CDR3 is made up of 16 amino acids.

The V and J genes are TRBV29-1 and TRBJ2-5; D is ambiguous. Trimming cost V 4 bases and J 6 bases, with 18 bases left between them. The CDR3 runs 14 residues. Germline values: CDR1 SQVTM, CDR2 ANQGSEA. For the CDR3, the DNA is TGCAGCGTTGTCGTCCTCCCCGTGGGTCAGACCCAGTACTTC. Amino acid sequence: CSVVVLPVGQTQYF.

This clonotype was seen a handful of times. The rearrangement joins TRBV7-9 to TRBJ1-2; weak D call: TRBD1 (6 bases). V lost 5 bases and J 4 bases, leaving 17 bases between the germline ends. CDR3 length: 15 residues. The germline V gene encodes CDR1 SEHNR and CDR2 FQNEAQ (reference sequence). The CDR3 nucleotides read TGTGCCAGCAGCCCTAGTGCGTTGGGGGCCTATGGCTACACCTTC. Translating it yields CASSPSALGAYGYTF.

In its sample, this clonotype was seen once. The V call is TRBV11-3, the J call TRBJ1-2; a possible D gene is TRBD1 (5 bases). The CDR3 totals 14 residues. V gave up 8 bases and J gave up 4 bases, with 17 bases separating them. Germline V CDR1 and CDR2: SGHNT, YENEEA. The CDR3 loop reads CASVGSGYGYGYTF. The CDR3 DNA sequence: TGTGCCAGCGTCGGGTCAGGGTACGGCTATGGCTACACCTTC.

V and J are TRBV2 and TRBJ1-5, with 8 bases matching TRBD1. Germline CDR1 reads SNHLY; CDR2 reads FYNNEI. The CDR3 contains 14 residues. Trimming removed 5 bases from V and 4 bases from J; junction bases left unmatched: 4. CDR3 region: CASSPQGANQPQHF. The CDR3 DNA is TGTGCCAGCAGTCCTCAGGGGGCGAATCAGCCCCAGCATTTT.

This clonotype showed up just a few times. The chain couples TRBV6-5 to TRBJ2-1; 8 bases align to TRBD1. The CDR3 totals 15 residues. Trimming cost V 0 bases and J 6 bases; bases outside gene matches: 4. Germline CDR1 MNHEY, CDR2 SVGAGI. CDR3 region: CASSYSRGQVNEQFF. CDR3 sequence (DNA): TGTGCCAGCAGTTACTCGCGGGGACAGGTCAATGAGCAGTTCTTC.

This chain joins TRBV18 and TRBJ2-3; 7 bases align to TRBD2. The germline V gene has CDR1 KGHSH and CDR2 LQKENI. V was pared by 3 bases and J by 0 bases, with 9 bases of the junction left unmatched. The length of the CDR3 is 17 residues. For the CDR3, the DNA is TGTGCCAGCTCACCGACTAGCCCCGTACCTAGCACAGATACGCAGTATTTT. Translated: CASSPTSPVPSTDTQYF.

This chain links TRBV5-1 with TRBJ1-1, with 7 bases matching TRBD1. V was pared by 4 bases and J by 4 bases, with 10 bases of the junction left unmatched. Germline V gene sequence: CDR1 SGHRS, CDR2 YFSETQ. CDR3 length equals 15 residues. CDR3 in amino acids: CASSIQAGGSTEAFF. The CDR3 DNA reads as TGCGCCAGCAGCATCCAGGCAGGGGGGAGCACTGAAGCTTTCTTT.

This clonotype was detected only a few times. CDR3 bases: TGCAGTGCTAGGGGCACAGGGAGCCATGGCTACACCTTC. This translates into CSARGTGSHGYTF. V usage is TRBV20-1 and J usage is TRBJ1-2; D might be TRBD1 (6 bases). V lost 3 bases, J lost 6 bases, and 14 bases lay in between. There are 13 residues in the CDR3. Germline V gives CDR1 DFQATT, CDR2 SNEGSKA (reference sequence).

The sample holds a few counts of this clonotype. The CDR3 DNA sequence: TGTGCCAGCAGTGACTCCCCCCTCGGGAGTTCACCCCTCCACTTT. Translated, it gives CASSDSPLGSSPLHF. This rearrangement joins TRBV6-4 to TRBJ1-6; D remains unclear. The CDR3 is 15 amino acids. Deletions cut 0 bases from V and 9 bases from J, with 12 bases between. The germline V gene has CDR1 MRHNA and CDR2 SNTAGT.

This clonotype was seen a few times. The V call is TRBV3-1, the J call TRBJ2-3; D is unresolved. The germline V and J ends were trimmed by 1 base and 5 bases, with 4 bases remaining between them. Germline assignment: CDR1 LGHDT and CDR2 YNNKEL (reference sequence). The CDR3 length is 12 residues. The CDR3, as DNA: TGTGCCAGCAGCCAAGTGGAAGATACGCAGTATTTT. Translating gives CASSQVEDTQYF.

The chain recombines TRBV3-1 with TRBJ2-7; 13 nucleotides agree with TRBD2. With V trimmed by 4 bases and J by 3 bases, 6 bases remained unmatched. Germline CDR1 is LGHDT and CDR2 is YNNKEL (reference sequence). This CDR3 contains 16 residues. CDR3 sequence (DNA): TGTGCCAGCAGCCGCCGGACTAGCGGGAGTATCTACGAGCAGTACTTC. Encoded protein: CASSRRTSGSIYEQYF.

This clonotype came up a few times. The chain is built from TRBV28 and TRBJ2-7; D gene uncertain. Germline V lookup: CDR1 MDHEN, CDR2 SYDVKM. V gave up 3 bases and J gave up 4 bases, with 7 bases separating them. The CDR3 runs 12 residues. In DNA, the CDR3 is TGTGCCAGCAGTTTTATGGGGTACGAGCAGTACTTC. Its protein is CASSFMGYEQYF.

The CDR3 spells CASSLRPGKNTGELFF. The CDR3 DNA is TGTGCCAGCAGCTTACGGCCGGGAAAGAACACCGGGGAGCTGTTTTTT. The chain combines TRBV7-9 with TRBJ2-2; D is possibly TRBD2 (5 bases). The CDR3 loop spans 16 amino acids. V gave up 2 bases and J gave up 1 base, with 11 bases separating them. Germline CDR1 SEHNR, CDR2 FQNEAQ (reference sequence).

The chain couples TRBV27 to TRBJ2-1; either TRBD1 or TRBD2 may fit D (6 bases each). Germline-derived CDR1 and CDR2 are MNHEY and SMNVEV (reference sequence). V lost 6 bases and J lost 10, with 16 bases in between. This CDR3 has 13 amino acids. The CDR3 sequence: CASRTRGGTEQFF. CDR3 nucleotides: TGTGCCAGCAGGACTCGTGGCGGGACAGAGCAGTTCTTC.

The V and J genes are TRBV7-2 and TRBJ2-1, with 8 nucleotides matching TRBD2. The J segment lost 0 bases and the V segment lost 5 bases, leaving 9 bases of the junction unmatched. The CDR3 is 17 residues long. In germline, CDR1 is SGHTA, CDR2 FQGNSA. CDR3 in DNA: TGTGCCAGCAGCCTCGTCGGGACTAGGTTCTCCTACAATGAGCAGTTCTTC. This translates into CASSLVGTRFSYNEQFF.

The V call is TRBV6-5, the J call TRBJ2-2; 7 bases agree with TRBD1. Germline V CDR1 and CDR2: MNHEY, SVGAGI. Trimming took 2 bases from V and 4 from J; bases not matched to a gene: 10. The CDR3 is 17 amino acids. This CDR3 reads CASSYAPGGVGTGELFF. DNA for the CDR3: TGTGCCAGCAGTTACGCCCCAGGGGGAGTGGGCACCGGGGAGCTGTTTTTT.

The rearrangement uses TRBV10-3 and TRBJ2-1; no reliable D call. V lost 0 bases and J 0 bases, leaving 12 bases between the germline ends. Germline V lookup: CDR1 ENHRY, CDR2 SYGVKD. The CDR3 loop spans 17 amino acids. The CDR3 loop is CAISESLSQSSYNEQFF. The CDR3 bases are TGTGCCATCAGTGAGTCGCTTAGCCAGAGCTCCTACAATGAGCAGTTCTTC.

V gene TRBV7-9 combines with J gene TRBJ2-5; 7 positions match TRBD1. Germline lookup yields CDR1 SEHNR and CDR2 FQNEAQ (reference sequence). V lost 0 bases to trimming and J lost 0 bases; unmatched junction nucleotides: 7. The CDR3 extends over 17 amino acids. CDR3 in DNA: TGTGCCAGCAGCTTAGCGTCCAAGACAGGGTACCAAGAGACCCAGTACTTC. This sequence encodes CASSLASKTGYQETQYF.

This clonotype was counted ten times or more. This chain joins TRBV20-1 and TRBJ2-1; 7 bases map to TRBD2. J lost 4 bases, V lost 1 base, and 13 bases had no gene match. Germline V gene lookup returns CDR1 DFQATT and CDR2 SNEGSKA (reference sequence). This CDR3 is built from 17 residues. This chain's CDR3 is CSARGQPGTTMYNEQFF. CDR3 nucleotides: TGCAGTGCTAGAGGGCAACCGGGGACTACCATGTACAATGAGCAGTTCTTC.

The chain joins TRBV10-3 to TRBJ2-1; a weak D match, TRBD2 (5 bases). Trimming removed 5 bases at V and 7 bases at J, with 18 bases between. Germline V gives CDR1 ENHRY, CDR2 SYGVKD. CDR3 length: 15 residues. CDR3 amino acids: CAISRGITESNEQFF. The CDR3, as DNA: TGTGCCATCAGTCGGGGAATAACGGAGAGTAATGAGCAGTTCTTC.

This clonotype was seen more than once but under ten times. This sequence joins TRBV20-1 and TRBJ2-3; 7 bases are a match to TRBD2. There are 17 residues in the CDR3. Germline V lookup: CDR1 DFQATT, CDR2 SNEGSKA (reference sequence). V lost 6 bases, J lost 0 bases, and 15 bases stayed unmatched. Here the CDR3 DNA reads TGCAGTGCAACTCCGGGACTACGCCAATCTAGCACAGATACGCAGTATTTT. Protein: CSATPGLRQSSTDTQYF.

This clonotype was counted between two and nine times. The chain is built from TRBV29-1 and TRBJ2-3; D possibly uses TRBD1 or TRBD2 (6 bases each). In germline, CDR1 is SQVTM, CDR2 ANQGSEA. Trimming stripped 6 bases from V and 2 bases from J, with 12 bases between. The CDR3 has 13 amino acids. The DNA of the CDR3 is TGCAGCGTGCGGGACACCCCCACAGATACGCAGTATTTT. Amino acid sequence: CSVRDTPTDTQYF.

This clonotype was detected a few times. V and J are TRBV28 and TRBJ2-5; the match to TRBD1 covers 8 bases. The CDR3 consists of 16 residues. J lost 4 bases, V lost 4 bases, and 11 bases had no gene match. CDR1 and CDR2 (germline): MDHEN, SYDVKM. This CDR3 is CASSSYLTGAVETQYF. The CDR3 DNA follows: TGTGCCAGCAGTTCATACCTGACAGGGGCGGTAGAGACCCAGTACTTC.